The following is a T cell receptor (beta chain) sequence with its context. Study members were between 18 and 89 years old and lived in around 24 US regions. Authors' data handling: Reference gene primers were amplified, and this amplification served to estimate nucleated cell counts. Assay used: immunoSEQ multiplex PCR; TCRdb lists only in-frame clones, some missing. V and J calls and clone size follow that table, whereas D and trimming were derived from the DNA. The sample holds under 500,000 clones, around nine tenths seen once. The data belong to a study of blood T cell repertoires in COVID-19. The overall study: PBMCs, B-cell-depleted T cells, or T cells provided the cDNA or gDNA that made up the material.

The source material was PBMCs or T cells enriched from blood (not recorded which). This TCR derives from a woman aged 18-30 years with acute COVID-19.

CDR3 region: CASREGVVDTEAFF. The CDR3 DNA sequence: TGTGCCAGTAGAGAAGGGGTAGTGGACACTGAAGCTTTCTTT. This chain joins TRBV19 and TRBJ1-1, with D possibly TRBD1 on 5 matching bases. V lost 6 bases and J 3 bases, leaving 14 bases between the germline ends. The CDR3 sequence is 14 residues long. Germline V gene lookup returns CDR1 LNHDA and CDR2 SQIVND (reference sequence).